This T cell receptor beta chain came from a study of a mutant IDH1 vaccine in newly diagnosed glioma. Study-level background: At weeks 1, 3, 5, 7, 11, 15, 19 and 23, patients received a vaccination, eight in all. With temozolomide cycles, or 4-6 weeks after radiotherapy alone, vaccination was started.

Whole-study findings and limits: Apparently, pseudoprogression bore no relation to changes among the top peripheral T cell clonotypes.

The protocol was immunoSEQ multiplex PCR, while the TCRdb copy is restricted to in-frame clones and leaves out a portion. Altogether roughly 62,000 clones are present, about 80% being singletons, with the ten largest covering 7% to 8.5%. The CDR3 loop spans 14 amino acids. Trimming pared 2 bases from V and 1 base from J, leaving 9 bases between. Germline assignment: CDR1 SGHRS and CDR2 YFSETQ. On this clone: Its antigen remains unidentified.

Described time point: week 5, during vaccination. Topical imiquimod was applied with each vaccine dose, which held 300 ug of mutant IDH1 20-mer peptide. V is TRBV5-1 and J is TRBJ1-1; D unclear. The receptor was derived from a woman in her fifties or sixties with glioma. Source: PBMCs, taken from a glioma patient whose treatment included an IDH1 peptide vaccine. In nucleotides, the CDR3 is TGCGCCAGCAGCTTCGAGGGAGGGAACACTGAAGCTTTCTTT. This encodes CASSFEGGNTEAFF.